This T cell receptor (beta chain) was retrieved from a study of kidney transplant recipient with SARS-CoV-2 infection. The germline V gene has CDR1 GTSNPN and CDR2 SVGIG (reference sequence). The CDR3 contains 14 residues. Of note for this clonotype: A much larger clone is a single base away; this may be a read error.

TCRdb reprocessed the reads with MiXCR, giving one entry per CDR3 protein. The sample has 200,000 to 250,000 distinct CDR3 sequences, more than 25% seen once; the top ten hold 7% to 8%. This receptor was identified in a male patient between 25 and 39 years old who had COVID-19 and was a kidney transplant recipient. Some T cells may be provided by the graft donor. This material consisted of a blood sample, taken at baseline and on approximately day 120 from a kidney transplant recipient. The chain uses TRBV30 and TRBJ2-5, with D perhaps given as TRBD1 or TRBD2 (5 bases each). The DNA end favors TRBJ2-7, so the J call may be wrong. This CDR3 reads CVWSVGQQEDEQYF. The CDR3 DNA reads as TGTGTCTGGAGTGTAGGCCAACAGGAGGACGAGCAGTACTTC.